Shown below are 31 T cell receptor beta chains from a single sample sequenced in a study of blood T cell repertoires in COVID-19. Using immunoSEQ multiplex PCR, the repertoire was profiled, and TCRdb retains in-frame clones only, with some absent. The sample includes roughly 250,000 clones, 88% seen only once; the top ten take 0.8%. The specimen sequenced was peripheral blood. These receptors came from a woman aged 30 to 39 with acute or convalescent COVID-19.

The chain employs TRBV6-2 or TRBV6-3 and TRBJ2-5; 9 nucleotides line up with TRBD1. V dropped 6 bases and J dropped 5; count of bases not matched to a gene: 10. The CDR3 length is 15 residues. Looked up from germline, CDR1 is MNHEY and CDR2 is SVGEGT. This chain's CDR3 is CASSQRQGVGETQYF. DNA for the CDR3: TGTGCCAGCAGCCAAAGACAGGGGGTTGGGGAGACCCAGTACTTC.

The V and J genes are TRBV4-3 and TRBJ1-5; D may be TRBD1 (6 bases). The V end was cut by 0 bases, the J end by 3 bases, with 9 bases between. CDR3 length: 15 amino acids. Per the germline V gene, CDR1 is LGHNA and CDR2 is YSLEER. CDR3 amino acids: CASSQDSGANQPQHF. Here the CDR3 DNA reads TGCGCCAGCAGCCAAGATTCAGGGGCCAATCAGCCCCAGCATTTT.

The rearrangement uses TRBV6-5 and TRBJ1-6; 9 positions match TRBD1. The germline V gene encodes CDR1 MNHEY and CDR2 SVGAGI. This CDR3 contains 15 residues. Unmatched junction bases numbered 5, after V lost 6 bases and J lost 5 bases. In nucleotides, the CDR3 is TGTGCCAGCAGGTCCGGGACAGGGAATAATTCACCCCTCCACTTT. It yields the protein CASRSGTGNNSPLHF.

The chain carries TRBV4-2 and TRBJ2-1; 9 positions match TRBD2. The CDR3 is made up of 16 amino acids. Germline V gene data show CDR1 as LGHNA and CDR2 as YNFKEQ. V gave up 1 base and J gave up 7 bases; unmatched junction bases: 8. In DNA form, the CDR3 reads TGTGCCAGCAGCCAAGTGGCGGGAGGGCCGAGAAATGAGCAGTTCTTC. It is translated as CASSQVAGGPRNEQFF.

The chain employs TRBV7-2 and TRBJ1-3, with D unclear. V was trimmed by 7 bases and J by 8 bases, leaving 18 bases between them. CDR1 is SGHTA, CDR2 FQGNSA, per germline. This CDR3 contains 14 residues. The CDR3 loop is CASTQSIFADTIYF. The CDR3 nucleotides read TGTGCCAGCACCCAATCGATTTTTGCAGACACCATATATTTT. The complete variable domain, with remaining parts taken from reference TRBV7-2 and TRBJ1-3, reads GAGVSQSPSNKVTEKGKDVELRCDPISGHTALYWYRQSLGQGLEFLIYFQGNSAPDKSGLPSDRFSAERTGGSVSTLTIQRTQQEDSAVYLCASTQSIFADTIYFGEGSWLTVV.

This sequence joins TRBV10-3 and TRBJ1-2; 8 nucleotides line up with TRBD1. The CDR3 loop spans 15 amino acids. The junction had 10 bases not matched to a gene; V was cut back by 6 bases and J by 4 bases. Germline V gives CDR1 ENHRY, CDR2 SYGVKD. In DNA form, the CDR3 reads TGTGCCATCAGGAATGGACAGGGACCCAGCTATGGCTACACCTTC. This translates into CAIRNGQGPSYGYTF.

The rearrangement joins TRBV7-2 to TRBJ2-7; tentatively, D is TRBD1 (5 bases). V was shortened by 5 bases and J by 3 bases, with 17 bases between the two germline ends. From germline, CDR1 is SGHTA and CDR2 FQGNSA. The CDR3 is 15 residues long. The CDR3 protein is CASSPPTGHNYEQYF. The CDR3 bases are TGTGCCAGCAGCCCCCCGACCGGACATAACTACGAGCAGTACTTC.

The chain is built from TRBV6-5 and TRBJ2-7; TRBD1 is a possible D gene (6 bases). Trimming took off 6 bases at V and 2 bases at J, with 8 bases between the two ends. The CDR3 totals 12 residues. Germline CDR1 reads MNHEY; CDR2 reads SVGAGI. In DNA form, the CDR3 reads TGTGCCAGCAGCAGGACAGCCTACGAGCAGTACTTC. Encoded protein: CASSRTAYEQYF.

The table lists this clone with a few counts. The same CDR3 also results from other DNA sequences found in this sample. V gene TRBV19 combines with J gene TRBJ1-2, with D hard to call. V was trimmed by 7 bases and J by 4 bases, leaving 10 bases between them. This CDR3 has 12 residues. Germline V gene data show CDR1 as LNHDA and CDR2 as SQIVND (reference sequence). Here the CDR3 reads CASTQESYGYTF. CDR3 coding DNA: TGTGCCAGTACCCAGGAATCCTATGGCTACACCTTC.

CDR3 sequence: CASSSRAGTEAFF. Written as DNA, the CDR3 is TGTGCCAGCAGTTCTAGGGCGGGCACTGAAGCTTTCTTT. The chain carries TRBV12-3 or TRBV12-4 and TRBJ1-1; D not certain. Between the trimmed V and J ends, which lost 4 bases and 4 bases, there was a span of 10 bases. The CDR3 has 13 residues.

Comments on this clone: At the DNA level, this CDR3 is encoded by other sequences in the same sample as well. The chain uses TRBV19 and TRBJ2-7; 10 bases are a match to TRBD1. The J segment lost 2 bases and the V segment lost 3 bases, leaving 1 base of the junction unmatched. Looked up from germline, CDR1 is LNHDA and CDR2 is SQIVND (reference sequence). This CDR3 has 14 amino acids. This chain's CDR3 is CASSIGTGAYEQYF. In nucleotides, the CDR3 is TGTGCCAGTAGTATCGGGACAGGGGCCTACGAGCAGTACTTC.

J is TRBJ2-1 and V is TRBV30; D not resolved. The CDR3 runs to 14 residues. Trimming cost V 5 bases and J 3 bases, with 14 bases left between them. Per the germline V gene, CDR1 is GTSNPN and CDR2 is SVGIG (reference sequence). CDR3 loop: CAWEVFGGYNEQFF. CDR3 coding DNA: TGTGCCTGGGAGGTATTTGGCGGCTACAATGAGCAGTTCTTC.

The chain employs TRBV15 and TRBJ2-2, with 14 bases aligning to TRBD2. The V segment lost 3 bases and the J segment 4 bases; nucleotides outside the gene matches: 7. This CDR3 is 18 amino acids long. Germline V gene data show CDR1 as LNHNV and CDR2 as YYDKDF (reference sequence). Here the CDR3 DNA reads TGTGCCACCAGCAGGGAGACTAGCGGGAGGGTCGTCACCGGGGAGCTGTTTTTT. Encoded protein: CATSRETSGRVVTGELFF.

J is TRBJ2-2 and V is TRBV5-6; TRBD2 agrees at 10 bases. Germline CDR1 reads SGHDT; CDR2 reads YYEEEE. Trimming at V came to 4 bases and at J to 5 bases, leaving 5 bases not matched to a gene. The CDR3 contains 15 residues. CDR3 in amino acids: CASSDTSGTTGELFF. In nucleotides, the CDR3 is TGTGCCAGCAGCGACACTAGCGGGACGACCGGGGAGCTGTTTTTT.

This clone was seen a handful of times. The chain couples TRBV7-2 to TRBJ2-7; no clear D gene. In germline, CDR1 is SGHTA, CDR2 FQGNSA. The CDR3 is 14 amino acids. V dropped 1 base and J dropped 4 bases, with 11 bases sitting between them. The CDR3 here is CASSLERGQYEQYF. The CDR3 DNA is TGTGCCAGCAGCTTAGAGCGCGGCCAATACGAGCAGTACTTC.

CDR3: CASSVVGGPNEQFF. The CDR3 bases are TGTGCCAGCAGCGTAGTAGGCGGGCCCAATGAGCAGTTCTTC. V usage is TRBV9 and J usage is TRBJ2-1; maybe TRBD2 (5 bases). CDR1 and CDR2 (germline): SGDLS, YYNGEE. This CDR3 contains 14 residues. V was clipped by 0 bases and J by 6 bases, with 10 bases between them. The entire variable domain, with the rest obtained from reference TRBV9 and TRBJ2-1, is as follows: DSGVTQTPKHLITATGQRVTLRCSPRSGDLSVYWYQQSLDQGLQFLIQYYNGEERAKGNILERFSAQQFPDLHSELNLSSLELGDSALYFCASSVVGGPNEQFFGPGTRLTVL.

This clone has only one observation. This chain uses TRBV29-1 with TRBJ2-2; 10 positions match TRBD2. CDR1 is SQVTM, CDR2 ANQGSEA, per germline. The CDR3 is 17 residues long. The ends lost 4 bases at V and 2 bases at J; junction bases unmatched: 10. The CDR3 loop is CSVGPSGRDINTGELFF. The CDR3 bases are TGCAGCGTTGGCCCTAGCGGGAGAGATATTAACACCGGGGAGCTGTTTTTT.

This clone was seen only once. The J gene is TRBJ1-1, the V gene TRBV5-4; the match to TRBD1 covers 9 bases. In germline, CDR1 is SGHNT, CDR2 YYREEE (reference sequence). Losses at the gene ends were 4 bases for V and 4 bases for J; bases not matched to a gene: 5. This CDR3 is built from 14 residues. DNA of the CDR3: TGTGCCAGCAGCGCCGGGACAGGGCGCACTGAAGCTTTCTTT. Translation gives CASSAGTGRTEAFF.

The chain is built from TRBV3-1 (or the pseudogene TRBV3-2) and TRBJ2-1; 10 nucleotides match TRBD1. J lost 7 bases, V lost 0 bases, and 3 bases had no gene match. The CDR3 length is 15 residues. CDR1 and CDR2 (germline): LGHDT, YNNKEL (reference sequence). The CDR3 nucleotides are TGTGCCAGCAGCCAAGATGGGACAGGGGTGAATGAGCAGTTCTTC. It encodes CASSQDGTGVNEQFF.

The rearrangement uses TRBV5-4 and TRBJ2-7, with a weak D call TRBD2 (5 bases). V lost 2 bases, J lost 0 bases, and 12 bases lay in between. CDR1 and CDR2 from the germline V gene are SGHNT and YYREEE (reference sequence). The length of the CDR3 is 15 residues. DNA of the CDR3: TGTGCCAGCAGCTTACGGCGGGTAAGCTCCTACGAGCAGTACTTC. This translates into CASSLRRVSSYEQYF.

The chain is built from TRBV2 and TRBJ2-7, with D perhaps TRBD1 (5 bases). Per germline, CDR1 SNHLY and CDR2 FYNNEI. V gave up 4 bases and J gave up 3 bases, with 16 bases separating them. This CDR3 contains 15 residues. CDR3 amino acids: CASSGWGAIIYEQYF. In nucleotides, the CDR3 is TGTGCCAGCAGTGGTTGGGGCGCGATTATCTACGAGCAGTACTTC.

The V call is TRBV7-9, the J call TRBJ2-7; 7 nucleotides line up with TRBD2. Germline trimming cut 4 bases from V and 3 bases from J; bases unmatched to any gene: 3. Germline V gene lookup returns CDR1 SEHNR and CDR2 FQNEAQ (reference sequence). CDR3 size: 13 residues. For the CDR3, the DNA is TGTGCCAGCAGCTCCCCGGGGGGCTACGAGCAGTACTTC. It encodes CASSSPGGYEQYF.

The genes are TRBV10-3 and TRBJ1-2, with D perhaps matching TRBD1 (6 bases). V was trimmed by 5 bases and J by 5 bases, leaving 15 bases between them. The CDR3 sequence is 14 residues long. Per germline, CDR1 ENHRY and CDR2 SYGVKD. This CDR3 is CAISYRVIGYGYTF. DNA of the CDR3: TGTGCCATCAGTTACAGGGTTATCGGATATGGCTACACCTTC.

J is TRBJ1-3 and V is TRBV10-3, with D possibly matching TRBD1 (5 bases). CDR1 is ENHRY, CDR2 SYGVKD, per germline. With 1 base removed from V and 0 bases from J, the gap between germline ends came to 13 bases. The CDR3 spans 17 residues. The CDR3: CAISEFGAPSSGNTIYF. The CDR3 DNA reads as TGTGCCATCAGTGAGTTTGGGGCCCCGAGCTCTGGAAACACCATATATTTT.

The rearrangement joins TRBV27 to TRBJ1-5; 8 positions match TRBD1. V dropped 5 bases and J dropped 5; count of bases not matched to a gene: 5. Germline V lookup: CDR1 MNHEY, CDR2 SMNVEV (reference sequence). The CDR3 extends over 14 amino acids. Here the CDR3 DNA reads TGTGCCAGCAGTCTCCGGGACAGGTATCAGCCCCAGCATTTT. Amino acid sequence: CASSLRDRYQPQHF.

J is TRBJ2-2 and V is TRBV7-2, with TRBD2 identical over 10 bases. The germline V gene encodes CDR1 SGHTA and CDR2 FQGNSA. The CDR3 length is 18 residues. The junction had 8 bases not matched to a gene; V was cut back by 0 bases and J by 4 bases. The CDR3 bases are TGTGCCAGCAGCTTAGCGCATCTAGCGGGAGCGGCCACCGGGGAGCTGTTTTTT. This encodes CASSLAHLAGAATGELFF.

The rearrangement joins TRBV7-3 to TRBJ2-1; TRBD1 might be the D (6 bases). The CDR3 consists of 16 residues. With 4 bases removed from V and 0 bases from J, the gap between germline ends came to 13 bases. Germline values: CDR1 SGHTA, CDR2 FQGTGA. CDR3 sequence: CASSSQGGISYNEQFF. The CDR3 DNA sequence: TGTGCCAGCAGCTCGCAAGGGGGTATCTCCTACAATGAGCAGTTCTTC. Full variable domain (outside the CDR3, taken from reference TRBV7-3 and TRBJ2-1): GAGVSQTPSNKVTEKGKYVELRCDPISGHTALYWYRQSLGQGPEFLIYFQGTGAADDSGLPNDRFFAVRPEGSVSTLKIQRTERGDSAVYLCASSSQGGISYNEQFFGPGTRLTVL.

The chain combines TRBV25-1 with TRBJ2-3; no firm D call. Germline V CDR1 and CDR2: MGHDK, SYGVNS. The CDR3 covers 14 residues. The V and J ends lost 3 bases and 2 bases respectively, with 9 bases between them. CDR3 sequence reads: CASSDPRNTDTQYF. The DNA of the CDR3 is TGTGCCAGCAGTGATCCGAGAAACACAGATACGCAGTATTTT. The variable domain in full, completed from reference TRBV25-1 and TRBJ2-3, reads EADIYQTPRYLVIGTGKKITLECSQTMGHDKMYWYQQDPGMELHLIHYSYGVNSTEKGDLSSESTVSRIRTEHFPLTLESARPSHTSQYLCASSDPRNTDTQYFGPGTRLTVL.

The chain combines TRBV6-1 with TRBJ1-5; D unclear. The CDR3 has 15 amino acids. Per the germline V gene, CDR1 is MNHNS and CDR2 is SASEGT. V lost 1 base, J lost 4 bases, and 11 bases lay in between. Written as DNA, the CDR3 is TGTGCCAGCAGTGAAGGGAGGAGTGAAAATCAGCCCCAGCATTTT. Its protein is CASSEGRSENQPQHF.

The rearrangement joins TRBV5-1 to TRBJ1-5; D not resolved. CDR1 and CDR2 (germline): SGHRS, YFSETQ. There are 12 residues in the CDR3. The germline V and J ends were trimmed by 4 bases and 9 bases, with 11 bases remaining between them. CDR3 amino acids: CASSLDAGPQHF. The CDR3 coding sequence is TGCGCCAGCAGCCTAGATGCCGGGCCCCAGCATTTT.

The V gene is TRBV19, the J gene TRBJ2-5; 8 bases are shared with TRBD1. Germline CDR1 is LNHDA and CDR2 is SQIVND (reference sequence). This CDR3 region has 14 residues. Trimming removed 5 bases from V and 4 bases from J; junction bases left unmatched: 6. The CDR3 DNA is TGTGCCAGTAGTCGGGACAGGAATCGAGAGACCCAGTACTTC. It yields the protein CASSRDRNRETQYF.